This entry is about one T cell receptor (beta chain). What it binds is unknown. The data originate from a study of OX40 agonist ivuxolimab in advanced cancers. Study-wide background: Enrolled patients in dose escalation had cancers that were hepatocellular carcinoma, melanoma, renal cell or head and neck cancer.

Here immunoSEQ multiplex PCR was the method, and the copy in TCRdb shows in-frame clones only, minus some. Here the sample spans 70,000 to 80,000 clones, 75% to 90% being singletons. Findings and limits, study-wide: Expanded clones were, on average, more numerous among CD8+ T cells than CD4+.

The sample in question was CD4+ or CD8+ T cells sorted from blood, obtained in a trial of the OX40 agonist ivuxolimab. This sequence originates from an adult with an advanced solid tumor such as melanoma, head and neck, liver or kidney cancer.

The DNA of the CDR3 is TGTGCCAGCAGTTTTAAAGGGAGGTTTAATCAGCCCCAGCATTTT. It is translated as CASSFKGRFNQPQHF. The V gene is TRBV28, the J gene TRBJ1-5; D not resolved. The V gene lost 3 bases and the J gene lost 4 bases, with 13 bases spanning the gap. Germline loops: CDR1 MDHEN, CDR2 SYDVKM. The CDR3 has 15 amino acids. Combining the CDR3 with reference TRBV28 and TRBJ1-5 gives the whole variable domain DVKVTQSSRYLVKRTGEKVFLECVQDMDHENMFWYRQDPGLGLRLIYFSYDVKMKEKGDIPEGYSVSREKKERFSLILESASTNQTSMYLCASSFKGRFNQPQHFGDGTRLSIL.